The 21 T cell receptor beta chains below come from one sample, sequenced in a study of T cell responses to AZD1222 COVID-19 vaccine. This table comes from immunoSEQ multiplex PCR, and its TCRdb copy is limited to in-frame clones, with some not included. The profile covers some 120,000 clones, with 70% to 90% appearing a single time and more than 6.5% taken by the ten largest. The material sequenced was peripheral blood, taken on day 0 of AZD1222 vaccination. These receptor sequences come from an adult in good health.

The CDR3 loop is CASSLASSDTQYF. The CDR3 region has the DNA TGTGCCAGCAGCTTAGCATCGTCAGATACGCAGTATTTT. The chain carries TRBV11-2 and TRBJ2-3; D not resolved. CDR3 length equals 13 residues. The germline V and J ends were trimmed by 1 base and 4 bases, with 6 bases remaining between them. Germline values: CDR1 SGHAT, CDR2 FQNNGV.

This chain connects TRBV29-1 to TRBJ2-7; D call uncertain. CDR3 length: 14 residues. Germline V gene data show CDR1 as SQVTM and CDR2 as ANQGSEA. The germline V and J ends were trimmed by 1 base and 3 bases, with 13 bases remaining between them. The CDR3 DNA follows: TGCAGCGTTGAAGTAGGGAATGGGTACTACGAGCAGTACTTC. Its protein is CSVEVGNGYYEQYF.

CDR3 amino acids: CASSWEAGGITGELFF. The CDR3 DNA follows: TGTGCCAGCAGTTGGGAAGCGGGGGGGATCACCGGGGAGCTGTTTTTT. The chain couples TRBV27 to TRBJ2-2; TRBD2 matches 10 bases. The J segment lost 4 bases and the V segment lost 4 bases, leaving 6 bases of the junction unmatched. This CDR3 has 16 residues. Germline lookup yields CDR1 MNHEY and CDR2 SMNVEV (reference sequence).

CDR3: CASSEWGGLPPNQPQHF. In DNA, the CDR3 is TGTGCCAGCAGTGAATGGGGGGGCCTTCCCCCCAATCAGCCCCAGCATTTT. This rearrangement joins TRBV6-1 to TRBJ1-5, with D possibly matching TRBD1 (6 bases). V shed 2 bases and J shed 3 bases, with 17 bases lying between them. CDR1 is MNHNS, CDR2 SASEGT, per germline. The CDR3 consists of 17 residues.

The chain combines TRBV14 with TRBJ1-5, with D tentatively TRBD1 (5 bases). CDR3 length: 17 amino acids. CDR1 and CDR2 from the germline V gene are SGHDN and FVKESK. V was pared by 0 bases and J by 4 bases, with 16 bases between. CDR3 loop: CASSQEGDKGSNQPQHF. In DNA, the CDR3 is TGTGCCAGCAGCCAAGAGGGAGACAAGGGGTCTAATCAGCCCCAGCATTTT.

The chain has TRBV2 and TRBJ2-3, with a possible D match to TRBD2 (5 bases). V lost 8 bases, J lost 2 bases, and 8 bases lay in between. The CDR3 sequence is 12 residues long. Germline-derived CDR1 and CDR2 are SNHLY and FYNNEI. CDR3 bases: TGTGCCAGCTCGGACTTCACAGATACGCAGTATTTT. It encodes CASSDFTDTQYF. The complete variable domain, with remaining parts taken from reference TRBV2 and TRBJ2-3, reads EPEVTQTPSHQVTQMGQEVILRCVPISNHLYFYWYRQILGQKVEFLVSFYNNEISEKSEIFDDQFSVERPDGSNFTLKIRSTKLEDSAMYFCASSDFTDTQYFGPGTRLTVL.

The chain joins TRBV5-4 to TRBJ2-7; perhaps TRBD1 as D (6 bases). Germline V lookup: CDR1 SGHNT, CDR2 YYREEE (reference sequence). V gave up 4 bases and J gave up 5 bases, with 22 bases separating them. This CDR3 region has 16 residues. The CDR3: CASSPTPGRGSDEQYF. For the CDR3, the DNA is TGTGCCAGCAGCCCAACCCCGGGCAGGGGAAGCGACGAGCAGTACTTC.

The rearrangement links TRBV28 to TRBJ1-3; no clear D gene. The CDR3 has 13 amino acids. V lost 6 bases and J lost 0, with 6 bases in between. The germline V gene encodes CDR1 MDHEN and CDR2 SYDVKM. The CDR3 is CASRAASGNTIYF. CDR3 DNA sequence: TGTGCCAGCAGAGCGGCCTCTGGAAACACCATATATTTT.

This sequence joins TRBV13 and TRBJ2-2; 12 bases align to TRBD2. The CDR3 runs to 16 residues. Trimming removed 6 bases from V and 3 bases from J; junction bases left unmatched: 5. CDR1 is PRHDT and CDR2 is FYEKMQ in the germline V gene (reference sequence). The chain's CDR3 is CASSFTSGRHTGELFF. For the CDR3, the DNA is TGTGCCAGCAGTTTCACTAGCGGGAGGCACACCGGGGAGCTGTTTTTT.

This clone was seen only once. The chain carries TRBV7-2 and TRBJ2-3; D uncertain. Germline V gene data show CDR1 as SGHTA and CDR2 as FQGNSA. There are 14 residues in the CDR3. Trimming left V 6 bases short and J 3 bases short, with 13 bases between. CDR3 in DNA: TGTGCCAGCAGTCCCCGGATGGGGACAGATACGCAGTATTTT. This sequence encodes CASSPRMGTDTQYF.

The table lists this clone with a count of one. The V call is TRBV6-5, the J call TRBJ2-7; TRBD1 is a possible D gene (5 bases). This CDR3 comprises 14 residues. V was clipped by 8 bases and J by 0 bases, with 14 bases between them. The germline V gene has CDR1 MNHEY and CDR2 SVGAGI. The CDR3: CASRQWISSYEQYF. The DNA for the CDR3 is TGTGCCAGCCGACAGTGGATTAGCTCCTACGAGCAGTACTTC.

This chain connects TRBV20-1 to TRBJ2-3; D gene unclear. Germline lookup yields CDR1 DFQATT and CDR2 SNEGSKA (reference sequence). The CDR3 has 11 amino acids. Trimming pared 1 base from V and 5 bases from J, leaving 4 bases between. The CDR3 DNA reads TGCAGTGCTAGAGCCAAAGATACGCAGTATTTT. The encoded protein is CSARAKDTQYF.

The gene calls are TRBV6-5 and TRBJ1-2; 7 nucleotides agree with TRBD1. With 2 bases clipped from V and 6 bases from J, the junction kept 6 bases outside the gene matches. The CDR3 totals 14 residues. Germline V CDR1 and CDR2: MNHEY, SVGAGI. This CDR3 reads CASSYRGQGDGYTF. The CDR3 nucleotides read TGTGCCAGCAGTTACAGGGGTCAGGGGGATGGCTACACCTTC.

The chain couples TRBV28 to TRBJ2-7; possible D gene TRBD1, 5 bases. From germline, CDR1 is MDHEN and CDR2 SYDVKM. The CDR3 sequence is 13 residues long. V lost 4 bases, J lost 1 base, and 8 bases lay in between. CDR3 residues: CASSWGISYEQYF. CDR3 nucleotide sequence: TGTGCCAGCAGTTGGGGCATATCCTACGAGCAGTACTTC.

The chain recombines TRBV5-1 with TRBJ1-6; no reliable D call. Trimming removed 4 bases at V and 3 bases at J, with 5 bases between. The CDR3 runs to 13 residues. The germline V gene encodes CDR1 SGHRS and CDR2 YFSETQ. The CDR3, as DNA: TGCGCCAGCAGCAGCGACTATAATTCACCCCTCCACTTT. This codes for CASSSDYNSPLHF.

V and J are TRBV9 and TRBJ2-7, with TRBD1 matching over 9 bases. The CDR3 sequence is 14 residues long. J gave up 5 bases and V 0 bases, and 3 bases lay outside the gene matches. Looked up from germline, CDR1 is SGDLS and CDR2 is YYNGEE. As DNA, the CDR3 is TGTGCCAGCAGCGTAGGGGACAGGGCCAACGAGCAGTACTTC. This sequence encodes CASSVGDRANEQYF.

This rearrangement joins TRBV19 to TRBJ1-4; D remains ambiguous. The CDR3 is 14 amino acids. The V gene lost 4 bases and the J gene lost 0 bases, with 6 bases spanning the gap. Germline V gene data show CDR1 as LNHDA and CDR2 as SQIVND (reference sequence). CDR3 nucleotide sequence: TGTGCCAGTAGTAGGTCGACAACTAATGAAAAACTGTTTTTT. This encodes CASSRSTTNEKLFF.

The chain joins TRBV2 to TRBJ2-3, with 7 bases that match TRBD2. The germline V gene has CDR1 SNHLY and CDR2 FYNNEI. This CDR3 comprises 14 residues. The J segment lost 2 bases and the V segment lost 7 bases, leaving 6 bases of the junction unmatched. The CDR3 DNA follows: TGTGCCAGCACGGGACTACTTTCCACAGATACGCAGTATTTT. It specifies CASTGLLSTDTQYF.

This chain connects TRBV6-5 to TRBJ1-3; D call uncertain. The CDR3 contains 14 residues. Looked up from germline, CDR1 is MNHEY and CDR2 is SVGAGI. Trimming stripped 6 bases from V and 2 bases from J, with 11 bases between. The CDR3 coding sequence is TGTGCCAGCAGCCGGGGTGTTACTGGAAACACCATATATTTT. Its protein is CASSRGVTGNTIYF.

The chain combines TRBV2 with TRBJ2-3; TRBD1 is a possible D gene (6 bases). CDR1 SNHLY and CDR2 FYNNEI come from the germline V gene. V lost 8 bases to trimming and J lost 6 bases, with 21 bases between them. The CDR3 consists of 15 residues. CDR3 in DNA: TGTGCCAGCGGCGCAGGGGCCTCCGGGCACGATACGCAGTATTTT. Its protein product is CASGAGASGHDTQYF. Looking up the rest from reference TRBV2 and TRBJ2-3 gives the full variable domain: EPEVTQTPSHQVTQMGQEVILRCVPISNHLYFYWYRQILGQKVEFLVSFYNNEISEKSEIFDDQFSVERPDGSNFTLKIRSTKLEDSAMYFCASGAGASGHDTQYFGPGTRLTVL.

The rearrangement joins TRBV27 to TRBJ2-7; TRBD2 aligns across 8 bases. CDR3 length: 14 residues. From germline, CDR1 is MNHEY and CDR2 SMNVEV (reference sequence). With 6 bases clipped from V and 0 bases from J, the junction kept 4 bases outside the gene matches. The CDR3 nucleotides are TGTGCCAGCAGGCCGGCGGGGGGCTCCTACGAGCAGTACTTC. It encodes CASRPAGGSYEQYF.